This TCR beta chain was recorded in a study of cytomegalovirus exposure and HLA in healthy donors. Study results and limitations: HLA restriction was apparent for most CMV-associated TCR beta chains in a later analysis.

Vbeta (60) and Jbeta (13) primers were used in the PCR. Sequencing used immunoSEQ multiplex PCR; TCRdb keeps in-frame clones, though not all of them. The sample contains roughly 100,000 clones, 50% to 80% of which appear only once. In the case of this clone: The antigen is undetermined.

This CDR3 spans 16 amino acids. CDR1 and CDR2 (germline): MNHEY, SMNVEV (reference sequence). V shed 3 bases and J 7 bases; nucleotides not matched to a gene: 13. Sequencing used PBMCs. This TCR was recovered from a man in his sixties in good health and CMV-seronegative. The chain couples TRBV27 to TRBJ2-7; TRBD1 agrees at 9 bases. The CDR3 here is CASSFGTGTTRLEQYF. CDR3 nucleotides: TGTGCCAGCAGTTTCGGGACAGGGACAACCCGATTAGAGCAGTACTTC.